This T cell receptor (beta chain) was captured by sequencing in a study of response to subunit inactivated influenza vaccine. Study-level findings and limits: It was suggested by the authors that few new T cells are recruited by each seasonal influenza vaccination.

The V gene end was trimmed by 5 bases and the J gene end by 7 bases; junction bases not matched to a gene: 7. The CDR3 sequence is 15 residues long. Germline V gene lookup returns CDR1 SGHVS and CDR2 FNYEAQ. MiXCR was run by TCRdb on the RT-PCR reads, yielding one entry per CDR3 protein. Here the sample spans fewer than 350,000 distinct CDR3 sequences, about a fifth being singletons. This clonotype has more than one count but fewer than ten. As yet, its antigen is unknown. V usage is TRBV7-6 and J usage is TRBJ2-1; 11 bases are shared with TRBD1. The clonotype comes from a man in his fifties or sixties who received an inactivated influenza vaccine. The sequenced sample was PBMCs from blood, obtained less than 22 months after vaccination. CDR3 protein: CASSVGQGGVNEQFF. In DNA form, the CDR3 reads TGTGCCAGCAGCGTGGGACAGGGGGGGGTTAATGAGCAGTTCTTC.